These 25 T cell receptor beta chains originate from one sample sequenced in a study of blood T cell repertoires in COVID-19. Assay: immunoSEQ multiplex PCR; the TCRdb copy retains only in-frame clones and omits some. The repertoire consists of some 490,000 clones, with 75% to 90% occurring once and the leading ten covering around 7.9%. The sample was PBMCs or T cells enriched from blood (not recorded which). All receptors derive from a woman aged 60-70 years who had recovered from COVID-19.

The genes are TRBV10-2 and TRBJ1-1; D is uncertain. The length of the CDR3 is 10 residues. Between the trimmed V and J ends, which lost 9 bases and 11 bases, there was a span of 13 bases. Germline CDR1 reads WSHSY; CDR2 reads SAAADI. The CDR3 spells CASVQRRAFF. The CDR3, as DNA: TGCGCCAGTGTCCAGCGTAGGGCTTTCTTT.

V and J are TRBV7-6 and TRBJ2-1, with D possibly TRBD1 on 5 matching bases. V lost 6 bases to trimming and J lost 4 bases, with 22 bases between them. CDR1 and CDR2 (germline): SGHVS, FNYEAQ. The CDR3 length is 17 residues. For the CDR3, the DNA is TGTGCCAGCAGTTACTACGGACAATCCCTTTTATACAATGAGCAGTTCTTC. Its translation is CASSYYGQSLLYNEQFF.

The genes are TRBV6-5 and TRBJ2-3, with 9 bases that match TRBD1. With V trimmed by 6 bases and J by 5 bases, 6 bases remained unmatched. This CDR3 comprises 14 residues. CDR1 and CDR2 (germline): MNHEY, SVGAGI. CDR3 sequence reads: CASRAGQGIDTQYF. In DNA, the CDR3 is TGTGCCAGCAGGGCGGGACAGGGAATAGATACGCAGTATTTT.

V and J are TRBV7-9 and TRBJ1-3, with unresolved D. In germline, CDR1 is SEHNR, CDR2 FQNEAQ (reference sequence). V was pared by 1 base and J by 4 bases, with 5 bases between. This CDR3 has 13 residues. The CDR3 nucleotides are TGTGCCAGCAGCTTAGACGAGGGAAACACCATATATTTT. As protein: CASSLDEGNTIYF.

The chain has TRBV9 and TRBJ2-4; tentatively, D is TRBD2 (7 bases). CDR3 length: 16 amino acids. Germline CDR1 and CDR2: SGDLS and YYNGEE. Trimming shortened V by 0 bases and J by 6 bases, and 16 bases separated the two germline ends. This CDR3 is CASSVAGGPGGNIQYF. The CDR3 DNA sequence: TGTGCCAGCAGCGTAGCGGGGGGCCCTGGAGGAAACATTCAGTACTTC.

The chain carries TRBV27 and TRBJ2-7; 10 bases agree with TRBD1. The CDR3 totals 15 residues. The germline gives CDR1 MNHEY, CDR2 SMNVEV (reference sequence). V shed 0 bases, J shed 5 bases, and the junction held 4 bases outside the gene matches. The chain's CDR3 is CASSLSVTGGDEQYF. The CDR3 DNA sequence: TGTGCCAGCAGTTTATCCGTGACAGGGGGCGACGAGCAGTACTTC.

Only a few counts were recorded for this clone. The chain is built from TRBV29-1 and TRBJ2-3; the match to TRBD2 covers 12 bases. Germline assignment: CDR1 SQVTM and CDR2 ANQGSEA. The V and J ends lost 4 bases and 4 bases, in that order; junction bases with no gene match: 6. The CDR3 consists of 15 residues. CDR3 amino acids: CSVGETSGGSDTQYF. In DNA, the CDR3 is TGCAGCGTTGGTGAGACTAGCGGGGGATCAGATACGCAGTATTTT.

The chain has TRBV11-2 and TRBJ2-1; TRBD2 might be the D (7 bases). Per germline, CDR1 SGHAT and CDR2 FQNNGV. This CDR3 is built from 17 residues. V shed 2 bases and J shed 4 bases, with 18 bases lying between them. CDR3 DNA sequence: TGTGCCAGCAGCTTAAGGAGCTCCGGGGGGCTATACAATGAGCAGTTCTTC. This encodes CASSLRSSGGLYNEQFF.

In its sample, this clone was seen a few times. Within the sample, other DNA sequences also encode this same CDR3. The J gene is TRBJ1-4, the V gene TRBV12-3 or TRBV12-4; maybe TRBD1 (5 bases). CDR3 length equals 13 residues. Trimming took off 3 bases at V and 5 bases at J, with 7 bases between the two ends. In DNA, the CDR3 is TGTGCCAGCAGTTTGGGGGGGAATGAAAAACTGTTTTTT. It codes for CASSLGGNEKLFF.

CDR3: CAWTPGFGNTIYF. CDR3 bases: TGTGCCTGGACTCCAGGGTTCGGAAACACCATATATTTT. The J gene is TRBJ1-3, the V gene TRBV30; maybe TRBD1 (5 bases). The CDR3 length is 13 residues. Trimming took off 4 bases at V and 4 bases at J, with 11 bases between the two ends. Looked up from germline, CDR1 is GTSNPN and CDR2 is SVGIG (reference sequence).

This chain links TRBV25-1 with TRBJ1-4; 9 nucleotides agree with TRBD1. Germline V gene sequence: CDR1 MGHDK, CDR2 SYGVNS. This CDR3 has 14 residues. V was clipped by 9 bases and J by 7 bases; unmatched bases: 9. The DNA for the CDR3 is TGTGCCAGTCAGCCGGGACAGGGCAGTGAAAAACTGTTTTTT. Protein sequence: CASQPGQGSEKLFF.

The V and J genes are TRBV25-1 and TRBJ2-7, with D tentatively TRBD1 (5 bases). The germline V gene has CDR1 MGHDK and CDR2 SYGVNS. CDR3 size: 13 residues. V was clipped by 1 base and J by 6 bases, with 10 bases between them. The CDR3 is CASSEFGRVEQYF. The CDR3 DNA sequence: TGTGCCAGCAGTGAATTCGGCAGGGTCGAGCAGTACTTC.

With respect to this clone: One junction end does not reproduce the germline sequence, and a read error may be involved. V usage is TRBV6-1 and J usage is TRBJ1-5; no reliable D call. This CDR3 is built from 14 residues. CDR1 and CDR2 from the germline V gene are MNHNS and SASEGT. This CDR3 reads CASREVYSNQPQHF. CDR3 nucleotides: TGTGCCAGCAGGGAAGTCTATAGCAATCAGCCCCAGCATTTT.

The chain couples TRBV4-1 to TRBJ1-5; D uncertain. The V and J ends lost 0 bases and 0 bases respectively, with 15 bases between them. CDR1 MGHRA and CDR2 YSYEKL come from the germline V gene. CDR3 length: 18 amino acids. In DNA form, the CDR3 reads TGCGCCAGCAGCCAAGATCCCCCCCCACAGTATAGCAATCAGCCCCAGCATTTT. Translation gives CASSQDPPPQYSNQPQHF.

J is TRBJ1-3 and V is TRBV19; TRBD1 aligns across 7 bases. V shed 7 bases, J shed 0 bases, and the junction held 3 bases outside the gene matches. In germline, CDR1 is LNHDA, CDR2 SQIVND (reference sequence). This CDR3 region has 14 residues. As DNA, the CDR3 is TGTGCCAGTAACCAGGGGGGCTCTGGAAACACCATATATTTT. Amino acids: CASNQGGSGNTIYF. The complete variable domain, with remaining parts taken from reference TRBV19 and TRBJ1-3, reads DGGITQSPKYLFRKEGQNVTLSCEQNLNHDAMYWYRQDPGQGLRLIYYSQIVNDFQKGDIAEGYSVSREKKESFPLTVTSAQKNPTAFYLCASNQGGSGNTIYFGEGSWLTVV.

The chain uses TRBV4-1 and TRBJ2-1; 8 bases are shared with TRBD2. The ends lost 10 bases at V and 4 bases at J; junction bases unmatched: 9. This CDR3 contains 14 residues. From germline, CDR1 is MGHRA and CDR2 YSYEKL. The CDR3: CATSAGGPYNEQFF. CDR3 bases: TGCGCCACCTCGGCGGGGGGTCCATACAATGAGCAGTTCTTC.

A single count supports this clone. CDR3 protein: CASRALRQGYNEQYF. CDR3 DNA sequence: TGTGCCAGCAGGGCCCTTCGACAGGGTTACAACGAGCAGTACTTC. The V call is TRBV27, the J call TRBJ2-7; the match to TRBD1 covers 7 bases. Germline V gene data show CDR1 as MNHEY and CDR2 as SMNVEV (reference sequence). V shed 6 bases and J 5 bases; nucleotides not matched to a gene: 13. This CDR3 is 15 amino acids long.

The chain combines TRBV19 with TRBJ1-5, with D perhaps TRBD1 (6 bases). This CDR3 is built from 13 residues. Per germline, CDR1 LNHDA and CDR2 SQIVND (reference sequence). Trimming took off 9 bases at V and 3 bases at J, with 12 bases between the two ends. The CDR3 region is CASADRANQPQHF. Here the CDR3 DNA reads TGTGCCAGCGCGGACAGAGCCAATCAGCCCCAGCATTTT.

The chain couples TRBV28 to TRBJ2-7, with TRBD1 matching over 8 bases. V shed 6 bases and J 3 bases; nucleotides not matched to a gene: 10. This CDR3 is built from 15 residues. CDR1 is MDHEN, CDR2 SYDVKM, per germline. CDR3: CASSLDRGHFYEQYV. The CDR3 DNA reads as TGTGCCAGCAGCTTAGACAGGGGCCATTTCTACGAGCAGTACGTC.

J is TRBJ1-3 and V is TRBV19, with TRBD1 matching 12 bases. Germline V gives CDR1 LNHDA, CDR2 SQIVND (reference sequence). V lost 3 bases, J lost 2 bases, and 5 bases stayed unmatched. There are 17 residues in the CDR3. The CDR3 DNA reads TGTGCCAGTAGTATGCCGGGACAGGGGGCGCCTGGAAACACCATATATTTT. Protein sequence: CASSMPGQGAPGNTIYF.

This clone came up a few times. The gene calls are TRBV19 and TRBJ2-2; D unresolved. The CDR3 is 14 residues long. Trimming cost V 3 bases and J 5 bases, with 10 bases left between them. Per the germline V gene, CDR1 is LNHDA and CDR2 is SQIVND (reference sequence). CDR3 protein: CASSMLSFTGELFF. The DNA of the CDR3 is TGTGCCAGTAGTATGTTGAGTTTTACCGGGGAGCTGTTTTTT.

The V gene is TRBV30, the J gene TRBJ2-5, with D possibly matching TRBD2 (7 bases). Trimming took 4 bases from V and 1 from J, leaving 19 bases between them. The CDR3 has 16 residues. Germline V gene sequence: CDR1 GTSNPN, CDR2 SVGIG (reference sequence). DNA for the CDR3: TGTGCCTGGAAGGCGGGGGCCCCAAGAATCCAAGAGACCCAGTACTTC. Amino acids: CAWKAGAPRIQETQYF.

This clone showed up just a few times. This chain joins TRBV18 and TRBJ1-6, with TRBD1 identical over 9 bases. The J segment lost 10 bases and the V segment lost 0 bases, leaving 4 bases of the junction unmatched. The CDR3 totals 15 residues. Germline CDR1 KGHSH, CDR2 LQKENI. The CDR3 here is CASSPPGTGTSPLHF. CDR3 nucleotides: TGTGCCAGCTCACCACCGGGGACAGGGACCTCACCCCTCCACTTT.

The chain links TRBV19 to TRBJ1-5; weak D call: TRBD1 (6 bases). The CDR3 totals 16 residues. V gave up 5 bases and J gave up 7 bases, with 21 bases separating them. CDR1 LNHDA and CDR2 SQIVND come from the germline V gene (reference sequence). CDR3 bases: TGTGCCAGTAGTCCCCGCCGGGACACCGTAGGGCAGCCCCAGCATTTT. Translated: CASSPRRDTVGQPQHF.

The rearrangement joins TRBV3-1 (or the pseudogene TRBV3-2) to TRBJ1-2; maybe TRBD1 (6 bases). This CDR3 is 17 amino acids long. CDR1 and CDR2 from the germline V gene are LGHDT and YNNKEL (reference sequence). Trimming cost V 1 base and J 5 bases, with 20 bases left between them. CDR3 DNA sequence: TGTGCCAGCAGCCAAGCCTTATCCCGGAACAGGGTGTATGGCTACACCTTC. The encoded protein is CASSQALSRNRVYGYTF.